The clone carrying this T cell receptor beta chain came up once. What it binds is unknown. The data were produced by immunoSEQ multiplex PCR, yet TCRdb's version contains in-frame clones alone and is incomplete. The sample lists 40,000 to 55,000 clones, 76% seen once, with roughly 3.5% in the top ten. This CDR3 comprises 15 residues. Trimming stripped 2 bases from V and 4 bases from J, with 14 bases between. Per germline, CDR1 KGHSH and CDR2 LQKENI. The data derive from a study of vaccination effects on CD4 cells after COVID-19. Study-wide results and limits: Spike-reactive clones found after vaccination in convalescents were mainly new vaccine-induced clones.

Scientists isolated CD4+ T cells after an approximately 10-day culture period ended. Sometime from March through December 2020, the person acquired a SARS-CoV-2 infection that PCR confirmed. Participants received two doses of either the BNT162b2 or mRNA-1273 vaccine. The genes are TRBV18 and TRBJ1-1, with D perhaps TRBD1 (6 bases). This specimen consisted of CD4+ T cells from PBMCs cultured without peptide, obtained after COVID-19 vaccination. The receptor comes from a human donor who had a prior SARS-CoV-2 infection. The DNA for the CDR3 is TGTGCCAGCTCACCAAAGTTCAGGGGCGGCACTGAAGCTTTCTTT. Translation gives CASSPKFRGGTEAFF.